Reported below is one T cell receptor (beta chain). This record belongs to a study of T cell changes during pregnancy in multiple sclerosis. Assay used: immunoSEQ multiplex PCR; TCRdb lists only in-frame clones, some missing. The data hold about 66,000 clones, with about nine tenths observed a single time. Germline V gene data show CDR1 as KGHSH and CDR2 as LQKENI. This CDR3 is 13 amino acids long. The V end was cut by 2 bases, the J end by 3 bases, with 8 bases between. The specimen comprised peripheral blood, sampled in the third trimester of pregnancy. This sequence originates from a female donor with multiple sclerosis, enrolled in a pregnancy study. The rearrangement joins TRBV18 to TRBJ2-7; unclear D gene. This chain's CDR3 is CASSPGQNYEQYF. CDR3 nucleotide sequence: TGTGCCAGCTCACCAGGGCAGAACTACGAGCAGTACTTC.